This TCR beta chain stems from a study of T cells in Graves' hyperthyroidism and ophthalmopathy (dated by TCRdb to the late 2010s). The study in broad terms: A discovery cohort of roughly 100 patients, approximately 45 with Graves' ophthalmopathy and about 58 with stable Graves' hyperthyroidism, was used to find distinguishing TCR V-J signatures. An independent validation cohort of 18 to 20 hyperthyroidism patients and about 16 patients who later progressed to ophthalmopathy tested prospective prediction of ophthalmopathy. For training and testing, the roughly 93 patients in the discovery cohort were randomly divided in a 7:3 ratio. The study also compared thyroid tissue and blood T-cell repertoires from 5 to 7 Graves' hyperthyroidism patients. Following sampling, methimazole starting at 30 mg daily was given to hyperthyroidism patients, and high-dose intravenous methylprednisolone was given to ophthalmopathy patients. TCR Vbeta CDR3 sequencing of fewer than 150 peripheral blood samples (under 45 ophthalmopathy, around 80 hyperthyroidism and approximately 17 progressor patients) is reported in the paper. Overall study results and their limits: Most expanded thyroid clonotypes (frequency above 0.001) were also found in blood, which suggests that blood repertoires may mirror thyroid immune responses. A model built on a 13 V-J signature distinguished ophthalmopathy from stable hyperthyroidism, reaching 85% to 90% sensitivity and about 81% specificity in cross-validation and 80%/75% in testing. In validation, the model predicted progression to ophthalmopathy a median of 6.5 months before onset, with approximately 70% sensitivity and roughly 77% specificity. No statistical method was used to fix the sample size in advance, and group allocation was not hidden from the investigators.

The TCR beta CDR3 regions were amplified from RNA transcripts. The TCR CDR3 was subjected to a first round of RT-PCR using the HTBI primer set and the Qiagen OneStep RT-PCR kit. Libraries were constructed in a second round of multiplex PCR, after which size selection and purification were performed. The libraries were sequenced on an Illumina HiSeq2000 using paired-end 100 bp reads. In the original analysis: SOAPnuke was used to process the raw data, with reads discarded if the reads contained adapters or uncalled bases, had a mean Phred below 15, or lacked an exact constant-primer or identifier match. High-quality paired reads were merged using COPE v1.2.5, and each unique nucleotide sequence was defined as a clonotype. MiTCR v1.1 was used to align the clonotypes against IMGT TRBV, TRBD and TRBJ reference segments. The analysis was restricted to V-J combinations with a frequency above 0.0001, which together covered just over 99% of the repertoires. The TCS score was defined as F50 (clonal expansion) divided by E x V (chaos), with BLOSUM62-based TCRdist calculated between CDR3 peptides within each V-J. Welch's t-statistics and random forest reduced 514 V-J features to 13, which were used in a naive Bayes classifier (R e1071). Using fastp at Q25 and MiXCR, TCRdb reprocessed the public reads and kept productive beta chains. Rows with one shared CDR3 protein collapse into an entry with the most common genes and DNA. The V and J calls come from TCRdb's annotation, not from the publication. For this sample there are about 540,000 distinct CDR3 sequences; roughly 46% appear just once. The ten most abundant clones make up 8.2% of the sample.

Including cysteine and phenylalanine, the CDR3 has 12 amino acids. The kept DNA is CDR3 alone, 36 bases in frame from the first base. V and J are truncated by 6 bases and 4 bases respectively, leaving an intervening sequence of 10 bases. According to the germline V gene, CDR1 reads SNHLY and CDR2 reads FYNNEI. In its sample, this clonotype was seen many times. Its binding antigen is unknown. No much larger clonotype is one base removed from it; base qualities were not supplied. A patient counted as having stable Graves' hyperthyroidism if no progression to ophthalmopathy occurred over 18 months of follow-up. Hyperthyroidism patients were aged 18 to 65 years and newly diagnosed, with disease duration of less than 2 months. Patients with uncontrolled infections, other autoimmune diseases, pregnancy or lactation were excluded. Clinical symptoms, serum thyroxine and TRAb, thyroid ultrasound, and orbital computed tomography formed the basis for the diagnoses. Trizol reagent was used to extract total RNA, and RNA quality was then checked on an Agilent 2100 Bioanalyzer.

The sequence derives from a woman between 18 and 29 years old with Graves' hyperthyroidism. Donor details come from another sample of the same person, matched by shared clones. The V gene is TRBV2 and the J gene is TRBJ2-7; no D gene call is confident. The sample taken for sequencing was peripheral blood or thyroid tissue (not recorded which). The DNA sequence is TGTGCCAGCAGGAGATCAGCATACGAGCAGTACTTC. It codes for CASRRSAYEQYF.